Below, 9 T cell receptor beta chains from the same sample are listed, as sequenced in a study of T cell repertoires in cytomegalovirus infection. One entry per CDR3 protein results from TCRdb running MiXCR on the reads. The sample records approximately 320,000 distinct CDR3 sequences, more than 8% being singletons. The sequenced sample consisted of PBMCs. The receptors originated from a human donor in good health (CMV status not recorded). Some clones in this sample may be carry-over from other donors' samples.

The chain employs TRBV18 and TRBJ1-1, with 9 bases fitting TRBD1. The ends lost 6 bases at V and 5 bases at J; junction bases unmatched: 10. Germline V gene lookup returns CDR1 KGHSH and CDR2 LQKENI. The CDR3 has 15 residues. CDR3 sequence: CASSHPGQGRTEAFF. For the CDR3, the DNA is TGTGCCAGCTCCCACCCGGGACAGGGTAGAACTGAAGCTTTCTTT. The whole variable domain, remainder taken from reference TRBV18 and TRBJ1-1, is NAGVMQNPRHLVRRRGQEARLRCSPMKGHSHVYWYRQLPEEGLKFMVYLQKENIIDESGMPKERFSAEFPKEGPSILRIQQVVRGDSAAYFCASSHPGQGRTEAFFGQGTRLTVV.

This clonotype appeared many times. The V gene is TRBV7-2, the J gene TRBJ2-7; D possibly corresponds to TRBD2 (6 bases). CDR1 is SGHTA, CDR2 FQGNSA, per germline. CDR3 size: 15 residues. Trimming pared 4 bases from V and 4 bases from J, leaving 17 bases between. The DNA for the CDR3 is TGTGCCAGCAGCTACGAGCGCGGCGGGATGTACGAGCAGTACTTC. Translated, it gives CASSYERGGMYEQYF. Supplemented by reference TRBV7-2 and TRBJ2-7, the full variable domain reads GAGVSQSPSNKVTEKGKDVELRCDPISGHTALYWYRQSLGQGLEFLIYFQGNSAPDKSGLPSDRFSAERTGGSVSTLTIQRTQQEDSAVYLCASSYERGGMYEQYFGPGTRLTVT.

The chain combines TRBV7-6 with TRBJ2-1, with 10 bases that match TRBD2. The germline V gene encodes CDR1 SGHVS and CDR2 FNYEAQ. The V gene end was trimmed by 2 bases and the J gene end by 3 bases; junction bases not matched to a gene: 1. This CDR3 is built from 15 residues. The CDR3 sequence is CASSLQRGGYNEQFF. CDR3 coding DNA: TGTGCCAGCAGCTTACAGCGGGGGGGCTACAATGAGCAGTTCTTC.

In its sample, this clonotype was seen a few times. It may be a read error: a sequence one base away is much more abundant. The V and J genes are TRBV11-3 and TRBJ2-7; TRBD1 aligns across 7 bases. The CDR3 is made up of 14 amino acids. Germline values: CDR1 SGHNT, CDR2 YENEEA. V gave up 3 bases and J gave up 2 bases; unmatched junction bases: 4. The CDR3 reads CASSFRGSTYEQYF. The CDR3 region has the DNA TGTGCCAGCAGCTTCAGGGGGAGTACCTACGAGCAGTACTTC.

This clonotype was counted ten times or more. The CDR3 DNA reads as TGTGCCATCAGTGAGTCCATGGGCACTATCTACGAGCAGTACTTC. This gives the protein CAISESMGTIYEQYF. V usage is TRBV10-3 and J usage is TRBJ2-7; the D is unclear. The CDR3 consists of 15 residues. V was cut by 0 bases and J by 3 bases, with 12 bases left in between. Germline lookup yields CDR1 ENHRY and CDR2 SYGVKD.

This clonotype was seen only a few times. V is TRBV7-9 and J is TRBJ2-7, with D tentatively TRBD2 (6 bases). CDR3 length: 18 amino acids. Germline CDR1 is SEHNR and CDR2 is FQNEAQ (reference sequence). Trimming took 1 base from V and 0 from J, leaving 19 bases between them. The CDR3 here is CASSLGGDSRGSSYEQYF. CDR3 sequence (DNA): TGTGCCAGCAGCTTAGGGGGCGATTCGCGGGGAAGCTCCTACGAGCAGTACTTC.

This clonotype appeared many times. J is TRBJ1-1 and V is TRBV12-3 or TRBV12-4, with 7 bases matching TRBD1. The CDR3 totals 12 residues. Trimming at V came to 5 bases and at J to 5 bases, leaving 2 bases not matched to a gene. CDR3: CASSRGQTEAFF. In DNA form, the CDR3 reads TGTGCCAGCAGTAGGGGACAGACTGAAGCTTTCTTT.

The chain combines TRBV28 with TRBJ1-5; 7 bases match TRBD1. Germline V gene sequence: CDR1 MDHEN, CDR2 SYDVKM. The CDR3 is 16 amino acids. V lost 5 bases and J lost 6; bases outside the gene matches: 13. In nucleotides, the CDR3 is TGTGCCAGCAGTCACCGGGGTCAGGGGGATGGTCAGCCCCAGCATTTT. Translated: CASSHRGQGDGQPQHF.

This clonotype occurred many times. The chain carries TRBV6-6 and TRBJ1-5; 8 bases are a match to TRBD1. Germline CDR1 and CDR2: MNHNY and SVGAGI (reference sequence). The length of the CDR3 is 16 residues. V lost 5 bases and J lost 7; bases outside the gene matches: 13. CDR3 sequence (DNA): TGTGCCAGCAGTCCCAAAGGAGCAGGGGGCGCGCAGCCCCAGCATTTT. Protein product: CASSPKGAGGAQPQHF.